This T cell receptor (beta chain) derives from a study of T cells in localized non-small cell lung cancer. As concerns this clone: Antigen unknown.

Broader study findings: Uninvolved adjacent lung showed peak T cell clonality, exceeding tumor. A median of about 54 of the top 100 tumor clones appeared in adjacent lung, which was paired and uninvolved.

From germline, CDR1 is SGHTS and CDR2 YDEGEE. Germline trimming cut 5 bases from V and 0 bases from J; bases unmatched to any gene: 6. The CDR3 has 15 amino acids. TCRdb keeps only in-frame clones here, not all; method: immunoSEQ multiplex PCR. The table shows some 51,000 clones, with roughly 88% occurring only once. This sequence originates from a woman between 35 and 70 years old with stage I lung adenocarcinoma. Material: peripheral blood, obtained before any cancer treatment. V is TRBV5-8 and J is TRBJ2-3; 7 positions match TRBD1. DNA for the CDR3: TGTGCCAGCAGGACAGGGAGTTTTAGCACAGATACGCAGTATTTT. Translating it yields CASRTGSFSTDTQYF.